This T cell receptor (beta chain) was identified during a study of technical replicates of blood from a few donors. Trimming removed 2 bases from V and 4 bases from J, with 8 bases in between. The CDR3 loop spans 12 amino acids. From germline, CDR1 is SQVTM and CDR2 ANQGSEA. Generated by immunoSEQ multiplex PCR, the TCRdb table keeps only in-frame clones and is missing some. The sample consists of tens of thousands of clones, more than 90% of them appearing once. The chain combines TRBV29-1 with TRBJ1-2; D gene ambiguous. This receptor was identified in a human donor in good health. The sequenced sample was T cells isolated from PBMCs. In DNA form, the CDR3 reads TGCAGCGTTGAATCCCTGAGCTATGGCTACACCTTC. This gives the protein CSVESLSYGYTF.